This T cell receptor beta chain originates from a study of CD8 T cells in Susac syndrome. The wider study: Patients with Susac syndrome were, at the time of blood collection, therapy-naive, maintained on corticosteroids, or maintained on intravenous immunoglobulin alone.

Reverse transcription used roughly 0.5 to 1 ug RNA and random hexamers. TCRdb reprocessed the immunoSEQ multiplex PCR reads via MiXCR and lists one record per CDR3 protein. The sample records under 110,000 distinct CDR3 sequences, roughly 95% being singletons. The origin of this receptor is a human donor with Susac syndrome. The sequencing input was CD8+ T cells from PBMCs.

CDR3 nucleotide sequence: TGTGCCAGCAGCTTAGGGGACAGTCTCCAAGAGACCCAGTACTTC. It codes for CASSLGDSLQETQYF. The V and J genes are TRBV7-3 and TRBJ2-5; 7 nucleotides line up with TRBD1. The CDR3 has 15 residues. The V segment lost 2 bases and the J segment 1 base; nucleotides outside the gene matches: 4. Germline CDR1 is SGHTA and CDR2 is FQGTGA.